Below, one TCR beta chain is given with its context. This clone's antigen is unknown. No much larger clone is present one base from it, and per-base qualities are unavailable. The sample belongs to a study of control samples from healthy donors and cancer patients (dated by TCRdb to about 2020). The library was generated by the immunoSEQ multiplex PCR assay. Imported from immuneACCESS, the table was reduced by TCRdb to in-frame sequences with V and J called. These copies leave out some clones; in studies compared against another copy, an unresolved V gene accounts for under half, and the cause of the remainder is not known. The sample records over 120,000 clones, about 91% of which are singletons. The top ten hold under 4% of the sample. Inclusive of the bounding cysteine and phenylalanine, the CDR3 is 17 residues long. This entry keeps only the CDR3 DNA: 51 bases, framed from base 1. The germline V gene (reference sequence) gives CDR1 as LGHDT and CDR2 as YNNKEL. Trimming removed 2 bases from V and 4 bases from J, leaving 19 bases between the germline ends.

The sequence links TRBV3-1 (or the pseudogene TRBV3-2) to TRBJ2-3, and the D gene may be TRBD1, 6 bases matching. Sequencing was done on a sample of blood. This TCR was recovered from a man in his thirties or forties in good health. For the CDR3, the sequence is CASSQSDTGIGADTQYF. DNA sequence: TGTGCCAGCAGCCAATCCGACACAGGGATTGGCGCAGATACGCAGTATTTT.